This entry lists 31 T cell receptor beta chains sequenced from one sample in a study of blood T cell repertoires in COVID-19. The repertoire was sequenced with immunoSEQ multiplex PCR; TCRdb's copy has only in-frame clones and lacks some. The sample consists of around 280,000 clones, around 88% of them appearing once. Sequencing was carried out using PBMCs or T cells enriched from blood (not recorded which). These receptors were collected from a woman aged 35 to 49 who had recovered from COVID-19.

The chain has TRBV5-1 and TRBJ2-1; 13 bases line up with TRBD2. CDR3 size: 16 residues. V lost 4 bases to trimming and J lost 7 bases; unmatched junction nucleotides: 8. CDR1 and CDR2 (germline): SGHRS, YFSETQ. The CDR3 region has the DNA TGCGCCAGCAGCGGATGGACTAGCGGGAGAATTAATGAGCAGTTCTTC. Amino acid sequence: CASSGWTSGRINEQFF.

The rearrangement uses TRBV11-2 and TRBJ2-1; a possible D gene is TRBD1 (6 bases). Germline V CDR1 and CDR2: SGHAT, FQNNGV. V gave up 5 bases and J gave up 8 bases, with 16 bases separating them. This CDR3 contains 14 residues. In DNA form, the CDR3 reads TGTGCCAGCAGCCTACAGGGTTCGATCGATGAGCAGTTCTTC. Amino acids: CASSLQGSIDEQFF.

The genes are TRBV27 and TRBJ2-3; 8 bases align to TRBD2. CDR1 MNHEY and CDR2 SMNVEV come from the germline V gene (reference sequence). The CDR3 has 14 residues. The ends lost 5 bases at V and 9 bases at J; junction bases unmatched: 10. In DNA form, the CDR3 reads TGTGCCAGCAGTCCCGCAGGGGCGGGAGGCACGCAGTATTTT. Its protein product is CASSPAGAGGTQYF.

This chain connects TRBV15 to TRBJ2-5; D not certain. This CDR3 spans 13 amino acids. Per the germline V gene, CDR1 is LNHNV and CDR2 is YYDKDF (reference sequence). Trimming took off 0 bases at V and 9 bases at J, with 11 bases between the two ends. CDR3 bases: TGTGCCACCAGCAGAGAGGCGGTTCGGGCCCAGTACTTC. Translated: CATSREAVRAQYF. The full variable domain, rest sourced from reference TRBV15 and TRBJ2-5, is DAMVIQNPRYQVTQFGKPVTLSCSQTLNHNVMYWYQQKSSQAPKLLFHYYDKDFNNEADTPDNFQSRRPNTSFCFLDIRSPGLGDTAMYLCATSREAVRAQYFGPGTRLLVL.

The genes are TRBV27 and TRBJ2-1; maybe TRBD2 (6 bases). Germline V gene data show CDR1 as MNHEY and CDR2 as SMNVEV (reference sequence). This CDR3 has 13 amino acids. The V gene lost 0 bases and the J gene lost 16 bases, with 16 bases spanning the gap. Here the CDR3 DNA reads TGTGCCAGCAGTTTATCAGGCGGGGAGGATCTTTTCTTC. Translation: CASSLSGGEDLFF.

This clone occurred once. The J gene is TRBJ2-2, the V gene TRBV2; unclear D gene. V lost 5 bases, J lost 1 base, and 14 bases lay in between. Germline values: CDR1 SNHLY, CDR2 FYNNEI. The length of the CDR3 is 16 residues. CDR3: CASSPRRQKNTGELFF. The CDR3 DNA sequence: TGTGCCAGCAGTCCCCGGCGGCAGAAGAACACCGGGGAGCTGTTTTTT.

This clone was recorded a few times. The chain has TRBV19 and TRBJ2-7, with a weak D call TRBD2 (5 bases). This CDR3 has 12 residues. Trimming pared 6 bases from V and 0 bases from J, leaving 6 bases between. CDR1 is LNHDA and CDR2 is SQIVND in the germline V gene (reference sequence). CDR3 bases: TGTGCCAGTAGCGGGAACTCCTACGAGCAGTACTTC. This gives the protein CASSGNSYEQYF.

V usage is TRBV15 and J usage is TRBJ2-7; a weak D match, TRBD2 (5 bases). Germline loops: CDR1 LNHNV, CDR2 YYDKDF (reference sequence). The ends were cut back, 2 bases at V and 2 bases at J, with 13 bases in the middle. The CDR3 length is 15 residues. CDR3 amino acids: CATSRTLVETYEQYF. The DNA for the CDR3 is TGTGCCACCAGCAGAACACTAGTAGAAACCTACGAGCAGTACTTC.

The chain couples TRBV5-4 to TRBJ1-2; a weak D match, TRBD1 (6 bases). Trimming pared 5 bases from V and 7 bases from J, leaving 12 bases between. Germline V gene sequence: CDR1 SGHNT, CDR2 YYREEE (reference sequence). This CDR3 is 12 amino acids long. CDR3 protein: CASSLQGSGYTF. The DNA for the CDR3 is TGTGCCAGCAGTTTACAGGGTTCTGGCTACACCTTC.

The chain employs TRBV6-2 or TRBV6-3 and TRBJ1-5; 10 bases align to TRBD1. Germline-derived CDR1 and CDR2 are MNHEY and SVGEGT. The CDR3 has 18 residues. The V gene end was trimmed by 0 bases and the J gene end by 4 bases; junction bases not matched to a gene: 9. CDR3 sequence reads: CASSYSRDRGLRNQPQHF. CDR3 bases: TGTGCCAGCAGTTACTCCCGCGACAGGGGGCTACGAAATCAGCCCCAGCATTTT.

This chain links TRBV27 with TRBJ2-5; 7 nucleotides align to TRBD1. V gave up 5 bases and J gave up 3 bases; unmatched junction bases: 6. Germline V gene data show CDR1 as MNHEY and CDR2 as SMNVEV (reference sequence). This CDR3 is 14 amino acids long. The CDR3 loop reads CASSRTGTEETQYF. DNA of the CDR3: TGTGCCAGCAGTCGCACCGGGACAGAAGAGACCCAGTACTTC.

This chain joins TRBV4-3 and TRBJ2-3; 14 positions agree with TRBD2. This CDR3 region has 18 residues. CDR1 and CDR2 from the germline V gene are LGHNA and YSLEER. V trimming: 3 bases; J trimming: 3 bases; junction bases outside the gene matches: 8. The CDR3 sequence: CASSQGPGTSGRTDTQYF. The DNA for the CDR3 is TGCGCCAGCAGCCAGGGCCCCGGGACTAGCGGGAGAACAGATACGCAGTATTTT.

The CDR3 sequence: CASSVGYGGLAGVETQYF. Written as DNA, the CDR3 is TGTGCCAGCAGCGTAGGATATGGGGGACTAGCGGGAGTGGAGACCCAGTACTTC. The gene calls are TRBV9 and TRBJ2-5, with 14 bases fitting TRBD2. With 0 bases clipped from V and 5 bases from J, the junction kept 9 bases outside the gene matches. The CDR3 spans 18 residues. Germline values: CDR1 SGDLS, CDR2 YYNGEE. The variable domain in full, with the rest retrieved from reference TRBV9 and TRBJ2-5, is DSGVTQTPKHLITATGQRVTLRCSPRSGDLSVYWYQQSLDQGLQFLIQYYNGEERAKGNILERFSAQQFPDLHSELNLSSLELGDSALYFCASSVGYGGLAGVETQYFGPGTRLLVL.

This chain uses TRBV29-1 with TRBJ2-7; TRBD2 agrees at 7 bases. The CDR3 has 13 amino acids. Germline lookup yields CDR1 SQVTM and CDR2 ANQGSEA. The junction had 8 bases not matched to a gene; V was cut back by 7 bases and J by 2 bases. As DNA, the CDR3 is TGCAGCGCCAGGGTCGGGGGGACCTACGAGCAGTACTTC. Residues: CSARVGGTYEQYF.

A single count supports this clone. J is TRBJ1-1 and V is TRBV2; weak D call: TRBD1 (6 bases). V lost 7 bases, J lost 2 bases, and 11 bases lay in between. From germline, CDR1 is SNHLY and CDR2 FYNNEI. The CDR3 loop spans 13 amino acids. CDR3 sequence: CASIRTENTEAFF. As DNA, the CDR3 is TGTGCCAGCATCCGGACAGAAAACACTGAAGCTTTCTTT.

The V call is TRBV7-3, the J call TRBJ1-2, with D possibly TRBD1 on 5 matching bases. In germline, CDR1 is SGHTA, CDR2 FQGTGA. The CDR3 sequence is 15 residues long. V lost 0 bases and J lost 4, with 12 bases in between. The CDR3 nucleotides read TGTGCCAGCAGCTTAACTAACAGCGGGGCCTATGGCTACACCTTC. This sequence encodes CASSLTNSGAYGYTF.

The chain recombines TRBV18 with TRBJ2-1, with TRBD2 matching 15 bases. Germline V lookup: CDR1 KGHSH, CDR2 LQKENI. CDR3 length equals 20 residues. With V trimmed by 3 bases and J by 8 bases, 17 bases remained unmatched. The CDR3 DNA reads TGTGCCAGCTCACCCGGGACGGTAAGGACTAGCGGGAGGGCCGTCGATGAGCAGTTCTTC. It codes for CASSPGTVRTSGRAVDEQFF.

The genes are TRBV7-2 and TRBJ1-2; D perhaps matches TRBD1 (6 bases). The CDR3 is 14 residues long. Germline CDR1 SGHTA, CDR2 FQGNSA. The V end was cut by 2 bases, the J end by 4 bases, with 11 bases between. The CDR3 DNA is TGTGCCAGCAGCTTAAGGGACACTGTCTATGGCTACACCTTC. Its protein product is CASSLRDTVYGYTF.

This clone turned up a few times. CDR3 in DNA: TGCGCCAGCAGCTCCCGAGGGGGAAGTTGGAGCACAGATACGCAGTATTTT. It encodes CASSSRGGSWSTDTQYF. The rearrangement uses TRBV5-1 and TRBJ2-3; maybe TRBD1 (6 bases). The CDR3 covers 17 residues. Germline values: CDR1 SGHRS, CDR2 YFSETQ. V was pared by 3 bases and J by 0 bases, with 17 bases between.

V usage is TRBV2 and J usage is TRBJ2-5, with D uncertain. This CDR3 spans 11 amino acids. CDR1 is SNHLY and CDR2 is FYNNEI in the germline V gene. The V and J ends lost 7 bases and 2 bases respectively, with 5 bases between them. This CDR3 reads CASTLQETQYF. The DNA of the CDR3 is TGTGCCAGCACCCTACAAGAGACCCAGTACTTC.

This chain joins TRBV11-1 and TRBJ2-2; unclear D gene. CDR1 is SGHAT and CDR2 is FQDESV in the germline V gene (reference sequence). Trimming shortened V by 3 bases and J by 7 bases, and 9 bases separated the two germline ends. The CDR3 extends over 13 amino acids. CDR3 loop: CASSLVSSGELFF. The CDR3 DNA sequence: TGTGCCAGCAGCTTGGTTTCCAGCGGGGAGCTGTTTTTT.

The chain has TRBV4-2 and TRBJ2-1; D is ambiguous. In germline, CDR1 is LGHNA, CDR2 YNFKEQ. CDR3 length equals 13 residues. V lost 0 bases and J lost 9, with 9 bases in between. This chain's CDR3 is CASSQDHRSEQFF. The CDR3 nucleotides are TGTGCCAGCAGCCAAGACCACCGGAGTGAGCAGTTCTTC.

This clone appeared a single time. The rearrangement links TRBV7-9 to TRBJ1-1; D is perhaps TRBD1 (5 bases). Trimming left V 2 bases short and J 1 base short, with 17 bases between. CDR1 is SEHNR, CDR2 FQNEAQ, per germline (reference sequence). The CDR3 has 17 amino acids. The DNA for the CDR3 is TGTGCCAGCAGCTTATGGGGCCGAACAAAAGGGAACACTGAAGCTTTCTTT. Protein: CASSLWGRTKGNTEAFF.

The chain joins TRBV20-1 to TRBJ1-4; TRBD1 matches at 9 bases. This CDR3 is 13 amino acids long. CDR1 and CDR2 (germline): DFQATT, SNEGSKA (reference sequence). Trimming cost V 3 bases and J 7 bases; bases outside gene matches: 3. CDR3 sequence: CSASRQGGEKLFF. The CDR3 DNA reads TGCAGTGCTAGTCGACAGGGGGGTGAAAAACTGTTTTTT.

V gene TRBV11-2 combines with J gene TRBJ2-1; 9 bases match TRBD2. This CDR3 comprises 15 residues. V was clipped by 1 base and J by 9 bases; unmatched bases: 7. CDR1 and CDR2 from the germline V gene are SGHAT and FQNNGV. The CDR3: CASSLGGGRATEQFF. CDR3 nucleotide sequence: TGTGCCAGCAGCTTAGGCGGCGGGAGGGCCACTGAGCAGTTCTTC.

This rearrangement joins TRBV30 to TRBJ2-5; 7 positions agree with TRBD1. Germline V gives CDR1 GTSNPN, CDR2 SVGIG (reference sequence). The J segment lost 2 bases and the V segment lost 5 bases, leaving 8 bases of the junction unmatched. The CDR3 covers 14 residues. For the CDR3, the DNA is TGTGCCTGGTCCCGGGACAGCAATCAAGAGACCCAGTACTTC. Encoded protein: CAWSRDSNQETQYF. Using reference TRBV30 and TRBJ2-5 for the parts outside the CDR3, the full variable domain is SQTIHQWPATLVQPVGSPLSLECTVEGTSNPNLYWYRQAAGRGLQLLFYSVGIGQISSEVPQNLSASRPQDRQFILSSKKLLLSDSGFYLCAWSRDSNQETQYFGPGTRLLVL.

The chain is built from TRBV7-9 and TRBJ1-1, with D hard to call. Germline values: CDR1 SEHNR, CDR2 FQNEAQ (reference sequence). CDR3 length: 12 amino acids. Trimming took off 6 bases at V and 1 base at J, with 6 bases between the two ends. The CDR3 DNA sequence: TGTGCCAGCAGTCGACAGAACACTGAAGCTTTCTTT. Translated: CASSRQNTEAFF.

This chain joins TRBV5-5 and TRBJ2-7; tentative D call: TRBD2 (5 bases). This CDR3 has 11 residues. Germline V gene sequence: CDR1 SGHKS, CDR2 YYEKEE (reference sequence). Trimming cost V 4 bases and J 3 bases, with 5 bases left between them. CDR3 in DNA: TGTGCCAGCAGCGACTACTACGAGCAGTACTTC. Translation: CASSDYYEQYF.

This clone was seen a single time. The genes are TRBV5-6 and TRBJ1-1; the match to TRBD1 covers 8 bases. Germline-derived CDR1 and CDR2 are SGHDT and YYEEEE. Losses at the gene ends were 3 bases for V and 5 bases for J; bases not matched to a gene: 9. This CDR3 spans 15 amino acids. Here the CDR3 reads CASSSSQGAHTEAFF. For the CDR3, the DNA is TGTGCCAGCAGCTCGTCTCAGGGGGCGCATACTGAAGCTTTCTTT.

This clone has only one observation. V is TRBV13 and J is TRBJ1-1; D possibly corresponds to TRBD1 (5 bases). Between the trimmed V and J ends, which lost 3 bases and 0 bases, there was a span of 8 bases. CDR3 length: 14 amino acids. CDR1 is PRHDT and CDR2 is FYEKMQ in the germline V gene (reference sequence). The CDR3 loop reads CASSFTGVNTEAFF. The CDR3 DNA is TGTGCCAGCAGCTTTACGGGGGTGAACACTGAAGCTTTCTTT.

As concerns this clone: Mismatch with germline at one junction end may stem from a read error. The rearrangement joins TRBV7-7 to TRBJ2-1; 10 nucleotides align to TRBD1. The CDR3 is 14 amino acids. Germline V gene data show CDR1 as SSHAT and CDR2 as FNYEAQ (reference sequence). DNA of the CDR3: TGTGCTAGCAGCTTGGACAGGGGGAACAATGAGCAGTTCTTC. The encoded protein is CASSLDRGNNEQFF.